This TCR beta chain was recovered during a study of vaccination and CD4 T cells after COVID-19. The wider study: Convalescent persons amounted to six males plus four females, two of whom were Hispanic. Blood was drawn a median roughly 68 days post second dose, range 14 to 241. General study results and limits: Recorded median SARS-CoV-2-reactive clonotype numbers increased from around 19 to 38 without reaching significance.

With 6 bases clipped from V and 2 bases from J, the junction kept 3 bases outside the gene matches. Looked up from germline, CDR1 is MNHNS and CDR2 is SASEGT. The CDR3 has 14 amino acids. Sample treatment: roughly 10-day PBMC culture with coronavirus spike peptide pools or control peptides (ViraFEST assay). Negative selection enriched CD4+ T cells from cultures at roughly 11 days. The assay that was used to sequence DNA from cultured CD4+ T cells was the Oncomine TCR Beta short-read assay. A single record per CDR3 protein comes from TCRdb applying MiXCR to the PCR reads. Of more than 9,000 distinct CDR3 sequences listed, 42% were seen once; the top ten hold 34%. Note on this clonotype: Its antigen is unidentified.

The chain is built from TRBV6-1 and TRBJ2-7, with 11 bases identical to TRBD2. Sequenced input: CD4+ T cells from blood, cultured in vitro. The TCR sequence derives from a human donor who had recovered from COVID-19. The CDR3 DNA follows: TGTGCCAGCAGCCGACTAGCGGGAACCTACGAGCAGTACTTC. Its protein is CASSRLAGTYEQYF.